This TCR beta chain emerged from a study of blood T cell repertoires in COVID-19. This clone was seen at least ten times. Each participant's cohort was designated according to participant-reported clinical history. Method: immunoSEQ multiplex PCR; TCRdb's copy keeps in-frame clones and lacks some. The sample shows 250,000 to 300,000 clones, approximately 91% of them seen only once. Trimming removed 4 bases at V and 2 bases at J, with 9 bases between. This CDR3 is 14 amino acids long. Looked up from germline, CDR1 is SGHDT and CDR2 is YYEEEE. What was sequenced was PBMCs or T cells enriched from blood (not recorded which). The clonotype originates from a woman aged 40 to 50 who had recovered from COVID-19. The gene calls are TRBV5-6 and TRBJ2-2, with D perhaps matching TRBD2 (5 bases). The CDR3 DNA follows: TGTGCCAGCAGCCTAACTAGAAACACCGGGGAGCTGTTTTTT. As protein: CASSLTRNTGELFF.